Following are 29 T cell receptor beta chains from one sample sequenced in a study of T-cell reconstitution after alpha-beta-depleted transplantation in children. Construction of the TCRbeta library involved unique molecular identifiers. TCRdb analysed the PCR reads with MiXCR anew, one entry per CDR3 protein. The sample records 450,000 to 600,000 distinct CDR3 sequences, under 15% being singletons. The starting material was PBMCs, mostly from graft donor cells, obtained 360 days after TCRalphabeta/CD19-depleted stem cell transplant. All receptors derive from a male patient younger than 18 who had a stem cell transplant for acute myeloid leukemia, so the T cells may come from the graft donor.

Ten or more counts support this clonotype. This chain connects TRBV7-9 to TRBJ2-5; D is undetermined. This CDR3 has 15 residues. V shed 3 bases and J shed 3 bases, with 14 bases lying between them. Germline CDR1 SEHNR, CDR2 FQNEAQ (reference sequence). This CDR3 reads CASSFWAAGEETQYF. CDR3 sequence (DNA): TGTGCCAGCAGCTTTTGGGCAGCAGGCGAAGAGACCCAGTACTTC.

This clonotype has just a few counts. The gene calls are TRBV5-6 and TRBJ2-1; D is tentatively TRBD1 or TRBD2 (5 bases each). Trimming pared 4 bases from V and 0 bases from J, leaving 11 bases between. This CDR3 spans 15 amino acids. Germline CDR1 is SGHDT and CDR2 is YYEEEE. The CDR3 coding sequence is TGTGCCAGCAGCAGGGACGTAAGCTCCTACAATGAGCAGTTCTTC. Encoded protein: CASSRDVSSYNEQFF. Complete variable domain (other parts from reference TRBV5-6 and TRBJ2-1): DAGVTQSPTHLIKTRGQQVTLRCSPKSGHDTVSWYQQALGQGPQFIFQYYEEEERQRGNFPDRFSGHQFPNYSSELNVNALLLGDSALYLCASSRDVSSYNEQFFGPGTRLTVL.

The rearrangement links TRBV20-1 to TRBJ1-5, with no clear D. This CDR3 is 13 amino acids long. In germline, CDR1 is DFQATT, CDR2 SNEGSKA (reference sequence). The V end lost 2 bases, the J end lost 5 bases, and 10 bases lay between the germline ends. CDR3 DNA: TGCAGTGCTAGAAAAGGGAGGGATCAGCCCCAGCATTTT. Protein: CSARKGRDQPQHF.

The J gene is TRBJ1-2, the V gene TRBV29-1; the D is unclear. V lost 6 bases to trimming and J lost 0 bases, with 8 bases between them. CDR1 is SQVTM and CDR2 is ANQGSEA in the germline V gene. This CDR3 region has 12 residues. This chain's CDR3 is CSVQESNYGYTF. CDR3 DNA sequence: TGCAGCGTCCAGGAATCTAACTATGGCTACACCTTC.

This clonotype came up many times. This chain connects TRBV12-3 or TRBV12-4 to TRBJ1-5; D is unclear. The CDR3 is 13 residues long. Trimming pared 5 bases from V and 5 bases from J, leaving 10 bases between. CDR3 residues: CASSPLGYQPQHF. Written as DNA, the CDR3 is TGTGCCAGCAGTCCCCTGGGGTATCAGCCCCAGCATTTT.

This clonotype appeared a few times. V and J are TRBV29-1 and TRBJ2-3; 10 bases are a match to TRBD2. The length of the CDR3 is 16 residues. V dropped 2 bases and J dropped 3; count of bases not matched to a gene: 8. Germline-derived CDR1 and CDR2 are SQVTM and ANQGSEA. CDR3 sequence reads: CSVEIGPSGRTDTQYF. For the CDR3, the DNA is TGCAGCGTTGAAATCGGGCCTAGCGGGAGAACAGATACGCAGTATTTT.

J is TRBJ2-5 and V is TRBV18, with D tentatively TRBD2 (5 bases). Between the trimmed V and J ends, which lost 3 bases and 5 bases, there was a span of 16 bases. CDR1 KGHSH and CDR2 LQKENI come from the germline V gene. The length of the CDR3 is 15 residues. The CDR3 region is CASSPPRVPRETQYF. The CDR3 region has the DNA TGTGCCAGCTCACCCCCGAGGGTACCTCGGGAGACCCAGTACTTC.

The chain links TRBV7-9 to TRBJ2-3; TRBD2 is a possible D gene (5 bases). The CDR3 contains 12 residues. Germline V CDR1 and CDR2: SEHNR, FQNEAQ (reference sequence). V dropped 7 bases and J dropped 6 bases, with 11 bases sitting between them. The CDR3: CASKSEEDTQYF. In DNA form, the CDR3 reads TGTGCCAGCAAGTCGGAGGAGGATACGCAGTATTTT.

This clonotype was counted many times. The chain is built from TRBV6-2 or TRBV6-3 and TRBJ1-1, with D tentatively TRBD1 (5 bases). Trimming left V 6 bases short and J 5 bases short, with 25 bases between. This CDR3 contains 17 residues. Germline assignment: CDR1 MNHEY and CDR2 SVGEGT. CDR3 DNA: TGTGCCAGCAGGGAGCCGGGCCCCTCTCCTGGGGGGACTGAAGCTTTCTTT. Translating gives CASREPGPSPGGTEAFF.

The table lists this clonotype with many counts. The chain combines TRBV25-1 with TRBJ2-1; the D is unclear. Germline V CDR1 and CDR2: MGHDK, SYGVNS. The germline V and J ends were trimmed by 1 base and 5 bases, with 9 bases remaining between them. This CDR3 is 14 amino acids long. The CDR3 DNA sequence: TGTGCCAGCAGTGAATTGGCCTGGAACAATGAGCAGTTCTTC. It codes for CASSELAWNNEQFF.

This clonotype appeared a few times. The J gene is TRBJ1-4, the V gene TRBV7-8, with D perhaps TRBD1 (6 bases). The CDR3 length is 14 residues. The germline gives CDR1 SGHVS, CDR2 FQNEAQ. V was cut by 11 bases and J by 4 bases, with 17 bases left in between. CDR3 protein: CASRGGVGNEKLFF. CDR3 bases: TGTGCCTCTCGAGGGGGGGTGGGTAATGAAAAACTGTTTTTT.

This clonotype was detected many times. This chain links TRBV6-5 with TRBJ2-5; 9 bases align to TRBD1. Germline CDR1 reads MNHEY; CDR2 reads SVGAGI. J was trimmed by 3 bases and V by 6 bases; bases with no gene match: 2. The CDR3 has 13 residues. CDR3 in amino acids: CASSRDREETQYF. DNA of the CDR3: TGTGCCAGCAGCCGGGACAGGGAAGAGACCCAGTACTTC.

This clonotype was counted ten times or more. The V call is TRBV12-3 or TRBV12-4, the J call TRBJ1-1, with 12 bases lining up with TRBD1. The length of the CDR3 is 17 residues. The V and J ends lost 1 base and 1 base, in that order; junction bases with no gene match: 4. The DNA for the CDR3 is TGTGCCAGCAGTTTAGGGGACAGGGGGCGAAAGAACACTGAAGCTTTCTTT. This encodes CASSLGDRGRKNTEAFF.

This chain uses TRBV20-1 with TRBJ2-1, with 16 bases identical to TRBD2. The CDR3 has 17 residues. V lost 5 bases to trimming and J lost 7 bases; unmatched junction nucleotides: 11. Germline-derived CDR1 and CDR2 are DFQATT and SNEGSKA (reference sequence). The CDR3 region is CSAGDWGLAGGQNEQFF. The CDR3 DNA reads as TGCAGTGCTGGGGATTGGGGACTAGCGGGAGGGCAAAATGAGCAGTTCTTC.

Many counts were recorded for this clonotype. CDR3 in amino acids: CATSRDQRETQYF. The CDR3 coding sequence is TGTGCCACCAGCAGGGACCAAAGAGAGACCCAGTACTTC. The J gene is TRBJ2-5, the V gene TRBV15; D is undetermined. Trimming cost V 3 bases and J 4 bases, with 9 bases left between them. CDR3 size: 13 residues. CDR1 is LNHNV, CDR2 YYDKDF, per germline (reference sequence).

This clonotype was seen a few times. This chain joins TRBV29-1 and TRBJ2-3; the D gene could be TRBD1 or TRBD2 (6 bases each). Germline CDR1 is SQVTM and CDR2 is ANQGSEA. This CDR3 has 14 amino acids. V lost 0 bases to trimming and J lost 5 bases, with 12 bases between them. The DNA of the CDR3 is TGCAGCGTTGAAGATCTAGGGGGAGGAGATACGCAGTATTTT. Amino acid sequence: CSVEDLGGGDTQYF.

This clonotype was detected only a few times. V usage is TRBV12-3 or TRBV12-4 and J usage is TRBJ2-1; D assignment may be TRBD1 or TRBD2 (5 bases each). This CDR3 is built from 17 residues. V was clipped by 4 bases and J by 0 bases, with 16 bases between them. DNA for the CDR3: TGTGCCAGCAGTTCCCTCGAGGGGCAAAGCTCCTACAATGAGCAGTTCTTC. Amino acids: CASSSLEGQSSYNEQFF.

This clonotype was counted a few times. This chain links TRBV20-1 with TRBJ2-7; 9 bases match TRBD1. J lost 4 bases, V lost 1 base, and 8 bases had no gene match. This CDR3 comprises 15 residues. CDR1 DFQATT and CDR2 SNEGSKA come from the germline V gene (reference sequence). CDR3 in amino acids: CSARGGTGLDYEQYF. CDR3 bases: TGCAGTGCTAGAGGCGGGACAGGGTTGGATTACGAGCAGTACTTC.

The chain couples TRBV29-1 to TRBJ1-5, with TRBD1 as a possible D gene (5 bases). Germline assignment: CDR1 SQVTM and CDR2 ANQGSEA. The V end lost 6 bases, the J end lost 7 bases, and 13 bases lay between the germline ends. This CDR3 is built from 12 residues. DNA of the CDR3: TGCAGCGTCGTGCCCGAGGGGCAGCCCCAGCATTTT. Its translation: CSVVPEGQPQHF.

This clonotype was picked up many times. The chain combines TRBV5-6 with TRBJ2-3, with a weak D call TRBD1 (7 bases). Germline V lookup: CDR1 SGHDT, CDR2 YYEEEE. The CDR3 has 16 residues. V shed 0 bases and J shed 2 bases, with 13 bases lying between them. CDR3 nucleotide sequence: TGTGCCAGCAGCTTGGGCGGGGACAGCTTCACAGATACGCAGTATTTT. It is translated as CASSLGGDSFTDTQYF.

The rearrangement links TRBV20-1 to TRBJ2-7, with a weak D call TRBD1 (6 bases). This CDR3 is 13 amino acids long. The V gene's germline CDR1 is DFQATT and CDR2 SNEGSKA (reference sequence). Trimming left V 4 bases short and J 7 bases short, with 17 bases between. CDR3 coding DNA: TGCAGTGCTAAACCGGACAGTTCTTCGGAGCAGTACTTC. It translates to CSAKPDSSSEQYF.

The genes are TRBV4-3 and TRBJ2-5, with D possibly matching TRBD2 (6 bases). The CDR3 totals 15 residues. CDR1 is LGHNA and CDR2 is YSLEER in the germline V gene. V was clipped by 0 bases and J by 5 bases, with 13 bases between them. The CDR3, as DNA: TGCGCCAGCAGCCAAGATGACTGGGGGAGGGAGACCCAGTACTTC. As protein: CASSQDDWGRETQYF.

This clonotype showed up just a few times. This chain links TRBV7-2 with TRBJ1-2; 8 bases map to TRBD1. The CDR3 covers 14 residues. CDR1 is SGHTA, CDR2 FQGNSA, per germline. The ends lost 1 base at V and 5 bases at J; junction bases unmatched: 3. This CDR3 reads CASSLGTGKYGYTF. In nucleotides, the CDR3 is TGTGCCAGCAGCTTAGGGACAGGGAAGTATGGCTACACCTTC.

This clonotype has just a few counts. The V gene is TRBV5-8, the J gene TRBJ2-1, with 8 bases lining up with TRBD2. The CDR3 has 10 amino acids. The germline CDR1 and CDR2 sequences are SGHTS and YDEGEE. V was pared by 3 bases and J by 15 bases, with 2 bases of the junction left unmatched. CDR3 protein: CASSSGLAFF. The CDR3 coding sequence is TGTGCCAGCAGCTCAGGACTAGCGTTCTTC.

This clonotype came up a few times. J is TRBJ2-5 and V is TRBV28; 9 bases line up with TRBD1. V gave up 5 bases and J gave up 4 bases; unmatched junction bases: 23. The CDR3 is 20 amino acids. CDR1 MDHEN and CDR2 SYDVKM come from the germline V gene. The CDR3 region has the DNA TGTGCCAGCAGTCCCTACCCGGGACAGGGCCTAGCGGCAGAGGGAGAGACCCAGTACTTC. Protein sequence: CASSPYPGQGLAAEGETQYF.

This clonotype was seen a handful of times. The chain combines TRBV4-3 with TRBJ1-1, with D possibly matching TRBD1 (5 bases). Trimming shortened V by 2 bases and J by 3 bases, and 13 bases separated the two germline ends. Germline V gene lookup returns CDR1 LGHNA and CDR2 YSLEER. The CDR3 runs 15 residues. The CDR3 here is CASSQQGQGDTEAFF. In DNA, the CDR3 is TGCGCCAGCAGCCAACAGGGCCAAGGGGACACTGAAGCTTTCTTT.

This clonotype was picked up many times. The chain's CDR3 is CASSQHYEQYF. CDR3 in DNA: TGTGCCAGCAGCCAACACTACGAGCAGTACTTC. The chain is built from TRBV7-8 and TRBJ2-7; D call uncertain. CDR3 length equals 11 residues. The germline V gene has CDR1 SGHVS and CDR2 FQNEAQ. Between the trimmed V and J ends, which lost 5 bases and 3 bases, there was a span of 5 bases. Full variable domain (missing parts from reference TRBV7-8 and TRBJ2-7): GAGVSQSPRYKVAKRGQDVALRCDPISGHVSLFWYQQALGQGPEFLTYFQNEAQLDKSGLPSDRFFAERPEGSVSTLKIQRTQQEDSAVYLCASSQHYEQYFGPGTRLTVT.

The gene calls are TRBV20-1 and TRBJ2-7; D may be TRBD2 (5 bases). With 3 bases removed from V and 6 bases from J, the gap between germline ends came to 24 bases. Germline V gene lookup returns CDR1 DFQATT and CDR2 SNEGSKA (reference sequence). This CDR3 has 16 amino acids. CDR3 sequence reads: CSASPLAGIRTSEQYF. CDR3 coding DNA: TGCAGTGCTAGCCCACTGGCCGGGATACGGACCTCCGAGCAGTACTTC.

The chain carries TRBV30 and TRBJ2-7; D unclear. The CDR3 spans 15 residues. CDR1 and CDR2 (germline): GTSNPN, SVGIG (reference sequence). The germline V and J ends were trimmed by 0 bases and 0 bases, with 12 bases remaining between them. CDR3 bases: TGTGCCTGGAGTGTACCCGACGGGCCCTCCTACGAGCAGTACTTC. Protein: CAWSVPDGPSYEQYF. The full variable domain, rest sourced from reference TRBV30 and TRBJ2-7, is SQTIHQWPATLVQPVGSPLSLECTVEGTSNPNLYWYRQAAGRGLQLLFYSVGIGQISSEVPQNLSASRPQDRQFILSSKKLLLSDSGFYLCAWSVPDGPSYEQYFGPGTRLTVT.